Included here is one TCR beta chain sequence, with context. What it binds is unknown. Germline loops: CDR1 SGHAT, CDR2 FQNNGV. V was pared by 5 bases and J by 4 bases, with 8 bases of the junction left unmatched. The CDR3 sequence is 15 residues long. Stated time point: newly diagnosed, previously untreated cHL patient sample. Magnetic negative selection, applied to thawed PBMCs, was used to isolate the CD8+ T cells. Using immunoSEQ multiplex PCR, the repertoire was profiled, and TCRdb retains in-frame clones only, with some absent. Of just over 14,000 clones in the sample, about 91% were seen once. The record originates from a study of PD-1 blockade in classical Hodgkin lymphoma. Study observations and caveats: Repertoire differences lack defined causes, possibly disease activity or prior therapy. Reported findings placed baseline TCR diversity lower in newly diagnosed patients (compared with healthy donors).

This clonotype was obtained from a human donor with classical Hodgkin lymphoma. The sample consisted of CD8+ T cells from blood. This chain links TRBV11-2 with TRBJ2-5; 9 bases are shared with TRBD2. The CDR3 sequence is CASSMLAGVGETQYF. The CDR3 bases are TGTGCCAGCAGCATGTTAGCGGGAGTAGGAGAGACCCAGTACTTC.